These 23 T cell receptor beta chains share one sample of origin, sequenced in a study of cytomegalovirus exposure and HLA in healthy donors. Vbeta (60) and Jbeta (13) primers were used in the PCR. TCRdb keeps only in-frame clones here, not all; method: immunoSEQ multiplex PCR. Recorded here are about 49,000 clones; the top ten clones represent about an eighth. Material: PBMCs. Receptors were obtained from a man between 18 and 35 years old in good health and CMV-seropositive.

This chain joins TRBV30 and TRBJ2-7, with D perhaps matching TRBD2 (7 bases). CDR1 is GTSNPN and CDR2 is SVGIG in the germline V gene (reference sequence). This CDR3 comprises 14 residues. Deletions cut 1 base from V and 5 bases from J, with 15 bases between. CDR3 in DNA: TGTGCCTGGAGTGATATGTGGGGGGGCCACGAGCAGTACTTC. This encodes CAWSDMWGGHEQYF.

This chain connects TRBV14 to TRBJ2-7; D not certain. Between the trimmed V and J ends, which lost 4 bases and 5 bases, there was a span of 12 bases. Germline loops: CDR1 SGHDN, CDR2 FVKESK. The CDR3 sequence is 13 residues long. DNA of the CDR3: TGTGCCAGCAGCCCATCGGTACTGAACGAGCAGTACTTC. Translating gives CASSPSVLNEQYF.

V gene TRBV5-1 combines with J gene TRBJ1-2, with a possible D match to TRBD1 (6 bases). Between the trimmed V and J ends, which lost 0 bases and 7 bases, there was a span of 19 bases. Germline-derived CDR1 and CDR2 are SGHRS and YFSETQ. There are 16 residues in the CDR3. The CDR3 bases are TGCGCCAGCAGCTTGGGTCCTGACAGGACCGTGGGTGGCTACACCTTC. It encodes CASSLGPDRTVGGYTF.

The chain carries TRBV2 and TRBJ2-5; a weak D match, TRBD1 (5 bases). The V and J ends lost 4 bases and 5 bases respectively, with 11 bases between them. The CDR3 extends over 13 amino acids. Germline CDR1 SNHLY, CDR2 FYNNEI. The CDR3 nucleotides are TGTGCCAGCAGTGCCAGACAGTTTGAGACCCAGTACTTC. This codes for CASSARQFETQYF.

This chain uses TRBV4-1 with TRBJ1-5; D not certain. The CDR3 runs 17 residues. Germline CDR1 and CDR2: MGHRA and YSYEKL. Trimming shortened V by 1 base and J by 3 bases, and 16 bases separated the two germline ends. The DNA for the CDR3 is TGCGCCAGCAGCCAAGCGCCAGTCCTCACCTTCAATCAGCCCCAGCATTTT. As protein: CASSQAPVLTFNQPQHF.

About this clone: The same CDR3 can be traced to other DNA sequences in this sample. The chain employs TRBV7-3 and TRBJ2-1; 9 bases map to TRBD2. The CDR3 totals 15 residues. The germline gives CDR1 SGHTA, CDR2 FQGTGA. Trimming cost V 5 bases and J 3 bases; bases outside gene matches: 5. For the CDR3, the DNA is TGTGCCAGCAGCCTAGGTAGCGGGAGCTACAATGAGCAGTTCTTC. It yields the protein CASSLGSGSYNEQFF.

The rearrangement links TRBV9 to TRBJ2-1, with 9 bases matching TRBD2. The J segment lost 6 bases and the V segment lost 4 bases, leaving 11 bases of the junction unmatched. Germline V gene sequence: CDR1 SGDLS, CDR2 YYNGEE. This CDR3 region has 16 residues. The CDR3 DNA reads as TGTGCCAGCAGCATGACCGGGACTAGCTCTATCAATGAGCAGTTCTTC. This encodes CASSMTGTSSINEQFF. The whole variable domain, filled in from reference TRBV9 and TRBJ2-1, reads DSGVTQTPKHLITATGQRVTLRCSPRSGDLSVYWYQQSLDQGLQFLIQYYNGEERAKGNILERFSAQQFPDLHSELNLSSLELGDSALYFCASSMTGTSSINEQFFGPGTRLTVL.

J is TRBJ2-1 and V is TRBV5-1, with D perhaps TRBD1 (6 bases). The V end was cut by 3 bases, the J end by 9 bases, with 13 bases between. The CDR3 runs to 13 residues. The germline V gene has CDR1 SGHRS and CDR2 YFSETQ. The CDR3 region is CASSSNTGPEQFF. In nucleotides, the CDR3 is TGCGCCAGCAGCTCCAATACAGGGCCTGAGCAGTTCTTC.

This rearrangement joins TRBV6-4 to TRBJ1-6, with D hard to call. V was shortened by 0 bases and J by 7 bases, with 4 bases between the two germline ends. This CDR3 spans 13 amino acids. Germline assignment: CDR1 MRHNA and CDR2 SNTAGT. CDR3 in amino acids: CASSDSTNSPLHF. CDR3 nucleotide sequence: TGTGCCAGCAGTGACTCGACAAATTCACCCCTCCACTTT.

The gene calls are TRBV6-1 and TRBJ1-3, with D perhaps TRBD1 (5 bases). The CDR3 is 13 amino acids. Germline V gene data show CDR1 as MNHNS and CDR2 as SASEGT. Trimming pared 1 base from V and 7 bases from J, leaving 8 bases between. The CDR3 is CASSEGQKNTIYF. As DNA, the CDR3 is TGTGCCAGCAGTGAAGGACAGAAGAACACCATATATTTT.

This sequence joins TRBV9 and TRBJ2-3; a possible D gene is TRBD2 (6 bases). Germline-derived CDR1 and CDR2 are SGDLS and YYNGEE. V was clipped by 0 bases and J by 6 bases, with 17 bases between them. The CDR3 totals 16 residues. The CDR3 DNA reads TGTGCCAGCAGCGTAGGAGCGGGTGGGGGAGCGGATACGCAGTATTTT. This translates into CASSVGAGGGADTQYF.

The chain is built from TRBV19 and TRBJ1-5; D not certain. This CDR3 has 16 amino acids. The V and J ends lost 1 base and 0 bases respectively, with 10 bases between them. Germline-derived CDR1 and CDR2 are LNHDA and SQIVND (reference sequence). CDR3 DNA sequence: TGTGCCAGTAGTATAGTGGAGGACTATAGCAATCAGCCCCAGCATTTT. The encoded protein is CASSIVEDYSNQPQHF. Full variable domain (missing parts from reference TRBV19 and TRBJ1-5): DGGITQSPKYLFRKEGQNVTLSCEQNLNHDAMYWYRQDPGQGLRLIYYSQIVNDFQKGDIAEGYSVSREKKESFPLTVTSAQKNPTAFYLCASSIVEDYSNQPQHFGDGTRLSIL.

The chain is built from TRBV19 and TRBJ2-1; a possible D gene is TRBD2 (5 bases). The CDR3 consists of 15 residues. Germline CDR1 LNHDA, CDR2 SQIVND (reference sequence). V gave up 3 bases and J gave up 1 base, with 10 bases separating them. CDR3 protein: CASSIVGASYNEQFF. The CDR3 bases are TGTGCCAGTAGTATCGTGGGAGCTTCCTACAATGAGCAGTTCTTC.

The chain links TRBV7-9 to TRBJ2-5, with D tentatively TRBD1 (7 bases). CDR3 length: 15 amino acids. The V and J ends lost 5 bases and 4 bases respectively, with 17 bases between them. The germline V gene encodes CDR1 SEHNR and CDR2 FQNEAQ (reference sequence). In DNA form, the CDR3 reads TGTGCCAGCAGCCAAATCGGAGGGGGCCTAGAGACCCAGTACTTC. This translates into CASSQIGGGLETQYF.

Concerning this clone itself: Relative to the germline gene, one junction end is altered; a read error may explain this. The rearrangement links TRBV2 to TRBJ1-3, with 9 positions matching TRBD1. CDR1 and CDR2 (germline): SNHLY, FYNNEI. This CDR3 is 15 amino acids long. In DNA, the CDR3 is TGTGCCAGCAGGGAAGGACAGGGGCTTGGAAACACCATATATTTT. This sequence encodes CASREGQGLGNTIYF.

The chain carries TRBV11-2 and TRBJ2-1; 9 bases agree with TRBD2. The V gene end was trimmed by 6 bases and the J gene end by 9 bases; junction bases not matched to a gene: 12. CDR1 SGHAT and CDR2 FQNNGV come from the germline V gene. The CDR3 extends over 15 amino acids. The CDR3 region is CASRGLAGGLAEQFF. The CDR3 DNA reads as TGTGCCAGCAGGGGACTTGCGGGAGGGCTGGCTGAGCAGTTCTTC.

The rearrangement links TRBV11-3 to TRBJ1-1, with a possible D match to TRBD1 (6 bases). V was shortened by 4 bases and J by 8 bases, with 8 bases between the two germline ends. CDR1 and CDR2 (germline): SGHNT, YENEEA. The CDR3 extends over 11 amino acids. This CDR3 is CASSSTGEAFF. CDR3 nucleotide sequence: TGTGCCAGCAGCTCGACAGGAGAAGCTTTCTTT.

The chain carries TRBV15 and TRBJ2-7; weak D call: TRBD1 (5 bases). The CDR3 is 16 amino acids. Germline V gene lookup returns CDR1 LNHNV and CDR2 YYDKDF (reference sequence). V shed 0 bases and J shed 0 bases, with 12 bases lying between them. CDR3 loop: CATSRDRDSRSYEQYF. CDR3 nucleotide sequence: TGTGCCACCAGCAGAGATCGTGACAGCCGCTCCTACGAGCAGTACTTC.

This chain connects TRBV9 to TRBJ2-7; weak D call: TRBD2 (5 bases). Trimming took off 4 bases at V and 5 bases at J, with 10 bases between the two ends. The V gene's germline CDR1 is SGDLS and CDR2 YYNGEE. The length of the CDR3 is 12 residues. The CDR3 reads CASSLGGDEQYF. Here the CDR3 DNA reads TGTGCCAGCAGCCTTGGAGGCGACGAGCAGTACTTC.

The rearrangement joins TRBV30 to TRBJ1-5; D is possibly TRBD1 (5 bases). Per the germline V gene, CDR1 is GTSNPN and CDR2 is SVGIG (reference sequence). The CDR3 is 12 residues long. V gave up 1 base and J gave up 5 bases, with 6 bases separating them. DNA of the CDR3: TGTGCCTGGAGTGAGGGGTATCAGCCCCAGCATTTT. Translating gives CAWSEGYQPQHF.

V and J are TRBV28 and TRBJ2-3, with 9 nucleotides matching TRBD2. V was clipped by 6 bases and J by 1 base; unmatched bases: 14. This CDR3 region has 18 residues. Germline V CDR1 and CDR2: MDHEN, SYDVKM. In DNA form, the CDR3 reads TGTGCCAGCAGAAAGCACTCGCGGGGGGGTTGGGGCACAGATACGCAGTATTTT. Translation gives CASRKHSRGGWGTDTQYF.

The gene calls are TRBV7-2 and TRBJ1-1, with a tentative D call TRBD1 (6 bases). The CDR3 is 13 amino acids. The ends were cut back, 7 bases at V and 4 bases at J, with 13 bases in the middle. Germline CDR1 is SGHTA and CDR2 is FQGNSA. The CDR3 sequence: CASNLRTVTEAFF. In nucleotides, the CDR3 is TGTGCCAGCAACCTTAGGACAGTCACTGAAGCTTTCTTT.

This CDR3 is CASSFQGSRAEAFF. The CDR3 DNA follows: TGTGCCAGCAGCTTTCAAGGTTCGCGGGCTGAAGCTTTCTTT. The genes are TRBV11-2 and TRBJ1-1; D not resolved. The CDR3 totals 14 residues. Germline CDR1 SGHAT, CDR2 FQNNGV. Trimming took off 3 bases at V and 6 bases at J, with 14 bases between the two ends.